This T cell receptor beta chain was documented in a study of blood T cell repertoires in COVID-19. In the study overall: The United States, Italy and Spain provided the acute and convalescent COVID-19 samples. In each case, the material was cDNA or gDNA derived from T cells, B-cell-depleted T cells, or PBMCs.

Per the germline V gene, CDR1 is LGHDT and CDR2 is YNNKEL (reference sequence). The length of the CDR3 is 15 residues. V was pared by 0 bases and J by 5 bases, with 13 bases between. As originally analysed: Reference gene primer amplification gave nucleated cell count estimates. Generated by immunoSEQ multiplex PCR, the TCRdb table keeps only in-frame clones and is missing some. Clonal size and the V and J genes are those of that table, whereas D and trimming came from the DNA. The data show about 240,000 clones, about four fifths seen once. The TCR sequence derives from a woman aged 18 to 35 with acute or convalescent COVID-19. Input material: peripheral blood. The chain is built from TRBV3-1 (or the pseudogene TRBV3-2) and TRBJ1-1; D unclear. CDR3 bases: TGTGCCAGCAGCCAAGATCGGGGTGGAAGAACTGAAGCTTTCTTT. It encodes CASSQDRGGRTEAFF.